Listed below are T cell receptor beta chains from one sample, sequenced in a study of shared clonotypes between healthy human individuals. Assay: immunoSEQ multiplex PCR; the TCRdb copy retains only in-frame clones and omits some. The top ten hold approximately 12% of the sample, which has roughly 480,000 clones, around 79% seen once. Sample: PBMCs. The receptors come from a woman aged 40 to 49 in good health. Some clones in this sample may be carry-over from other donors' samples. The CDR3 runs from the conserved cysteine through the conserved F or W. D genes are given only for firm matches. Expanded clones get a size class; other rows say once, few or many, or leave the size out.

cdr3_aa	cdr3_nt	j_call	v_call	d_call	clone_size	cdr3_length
CASTIAGLSYNEQFF	TGTGCCAGCACCATAGCCGGGCTCTCCTACAATGAGCAGTTCTTC	TRBJ2-1	TRBV7-9	NA	NA	15
CASSQVKGGPWGLYTF	TGCGCCAGCAGCCAAGTCAAAGGAGGACCATGGGGCTTATACACCTTC	TRBJ1-2	TRBV4-1	NA	once	16
CASRVRLTEAFF	TGTGCCAGCCGGGTCCGACTCACTGAAGCTTTCTTT	TRBJ1-1	TRBV2	NA	few	12
CASSFSGYTEAFF	TGTGCCAGCAGTTTTAGTGGTTACACTGAAGCTTTCTTT	TRBJ1-1	TRBV28	NA	NA	13
CASSPPNRGRLTDTQYF	TGCGCCAGCAGCCCCCCCAATAGGGGACGACTCACAGATACGCAGTATTTT	TRBJ2-3	TRBV5-1	NA	NA	17
CASRHGLGQIFTSAQPQHF	TGTGCAAGTCGCCACGGACTCGGACAAATCTTTACTAGCGCTCAGCCCCAGCATTTT	TRBJ1-5	TRBV12-2	NA	NA	19
CASSGGLTDTQYF	TGTGCCAGCAGCGGAGGTCTCACAGATACGCAGTATTTT	TRBJ2-3	TRBV6-1	NA	NA	13
CASRGLGEQFF	TGTGCCAGCAGGGGCTTGGGTGAGCAGTTCTTC	TRBJ2-1	TRBV7-3	NA	NA	11
CASSQSGIKNTHEQYF	TGCGCCAGCAGCCAAAGCGGTATTAAGAACACACACGAGCAGTACTTC	TRBJ2-7	TRBV4-1	NA	many	16
CASSLVGQTGGQPQHF	TGTGCCAGCAGCTTAGTAGGTCAGACGGGAGGTCAGCCCCAGCATTTT	TRBJ1-5	TRBV7-8	NA	few	16
CASSLARDSDGYTF	TGCGCCAGCAGCTTGGCCCGGGACAGTGATGGCTACACCTTC	TRBJ1-2	TRBV5-1	TRBD1	many	14
CASSLGQATEAFF	TGTGCCAGCAGCTTAGGCCAGGCCACTGAAGCTTTCTTT	TRBJ1-1	TRBV7-3	NA	few	13
CASSESTDSTDTQYF	TGTGCCAGCAGTGAATCAACCGACAGCACAGATACGCAGTATTTT	TRBJ2-3	TRBV6-1	NA	NA	15
CASSQDLGTGAEKLFF	TGCGCCAGCAGCCAAGATCTTGGGACAGGGGCCGAAAAACTGTTTTTT	TRBJ1-4	TRBV7-9	TRBD1	NA	16
CASSIRQGPNYGYTF	TGCGCCAGCAGCATCAGACAGGGGCCTAACTATGGCTACACCTTC	TRBJ1-2	TRBV5-1	TRBD1	once	15
CASSSDYLIYF	TGTGCCAGCAGCTCGGACTATCTCATATATTTT	TRBJ1-3	TRBV7-9	NA	NA	11
CASSKGTLDTQYF	TGTGCCAGCAGCAAAGGGACTCTCGATACGCAGTATTTT	TRBJ2-3	TRBV11-2	NA	NA	13
CSALMNTEAFF	TGCAGCGCGCTCATGAACACTGAAGCTTTCTTT	TRBJ1-1	TRBV29-1	NA	NA	11
CASSLLIAGNLYEQYF	TGTGCCAGCAGTTTACTGATAGCGGGAAATCTCTACGAGCAGTACTTC	TRBJ2-7	TRBV28	TRBD2	few	16
CASSELSLDTQYF	TGTGCCAGCAGTGAGCTCAGTTTGGATACGCAGTATTTT	TRBJ2-3	TRBV2	NA	few	13
CASSPQGIQETQYF	TGTGCCAGCAGCCCTCAGGGCATCCAAGAGACCCAGTACTTC	TRBJ2-5	TRBV9	NA	NA	14
CSVTTVGDEKLFF	TGCAGCGTTACCACAGTGGGGGATGAAAAACTGTTTTTT	TRBJ1-4	TRBV29-1	NA	NA	13
CSAGTGGSAFF	TGCAGTGCGGGTACAGGGGGGTCAGCTTTCTTT	TRBJ1-1	TRBV20-1	TRBD1	NA	11
CASSRVGGAYNEQFF	TGTGCCAGCAGTAGGGTGGGTGGGGCCTACAATGAGCAGTTCTTC	TRBJ2-1	TRBV25-1	NA	NA	15
CAWSVGGGGTDTQYF	TGTGCCTGGAGTGTAGGGGGAGGGGGCACAGATACGCAGTATTTT	TRBJ2-3	TRBV30	NA	NA	15
CASSPRTGHGGELFF	TGTGCCAGCAGTCCTCGGACAGGGCACGGCGGGGAGCTGTTTTTT	TRBJ2-2	TRBV28	TRBD1	NA	15
CASSQDSSGQGTYEQYF	TGCGCCAGCAGCCAAGATAGTTCGGGACAGGGTACTTACGAGCAGTACTTC	TRBJ2-7	TRBV4-3	TRBD1	NA	17
CASSLGRIYEQYF	TGTGCCAGCAGCTTAGGACGGATCTACGAGCAGTACTTC	TRBJ2-7	TRBV5-6	NA	NA	13
CASIKQGEEDTGELFF	TGTGCCAGTATCAAACAGGGGGAGGAGGACACCGGGGAGCTGTTTTTT	TRBJ2-2	TRBV19	TRBD1	NA	16
CANSYDAYEQYF	TGTGCCAACAGTTACGATGCCTACGAGCAGTACTTC	TRBJ2-7	TRBV7-2	NA	once	12
CASSLGVVVGETQYF	TGTGCCAGCAGCTTGGGGGTCGTTGTTGGCGAGACCCAGTACTTC	TRBJ2-5	TRBV7-3	NA	NA	15